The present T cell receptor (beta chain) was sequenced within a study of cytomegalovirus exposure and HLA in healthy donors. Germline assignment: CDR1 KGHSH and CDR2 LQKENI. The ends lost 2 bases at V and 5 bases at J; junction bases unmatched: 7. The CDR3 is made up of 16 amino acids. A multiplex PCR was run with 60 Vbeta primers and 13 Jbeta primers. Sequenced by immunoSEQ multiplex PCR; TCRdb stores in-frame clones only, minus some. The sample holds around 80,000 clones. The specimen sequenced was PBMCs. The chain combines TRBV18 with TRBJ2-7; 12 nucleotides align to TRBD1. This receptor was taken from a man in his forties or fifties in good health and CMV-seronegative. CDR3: CASSPKKGQGANEQYF. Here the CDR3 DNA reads TGTGCCAGCTCACCAAAGAAGGGACAGGGGGCTAACGAGCAGTACTTC. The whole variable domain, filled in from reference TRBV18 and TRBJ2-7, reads NAGVMQNPRHLVRRRGQEARLRCSPMKGHSHVYWYRQLPEEGLKFMVYLQKENIIDESGMPKERFSAEFPKEGPSILRIQQVVRGDSAAYFCASSPKKGQGANEQYFGPGTRLTVT.